The 13 T cell receptor beta chains reported below all come from one sample, sequenced in a study of blood T cell repertoires in COVID-19. Using immunoSEQ multiplex PCR, the repertoire was profiled, and TCRdb retains in-frame clones only, with some absent. The repertoire has hundreds of thousands of clones, about four fifths of them found once; the top ten carry about 9%. The sample comprised peripheral blood. These receptors were obtained from a man at least 80 years old with acute or convalescent COVID-19.

The chain carries TRBV5-1 and TRBJ2-7; TRBD1 might be the D (6 bases). V lost 4 bases to trimming and J lost 2 bases, with 13 bases between them. The CDR3 is made up of 14 amino acids. Germline CDR1 is SGHRS and CDR2 is YFSETQ. The CDR3 protein is CASSTDSPPYEQYF. The CDR3, as DNA: TGCGCCAGCAGCACGGACAGCCCGCCCTACGAGCAGTACTTC.

The J gene is TRBJ1-5, the V gene TRBV10-2; D unresolved. Germline values: CDR1 WSHSY, CDR2 SAAADI. This CDR3 is built from 13 residues. V was trimmed by 1 base and J by 4 bases, leaving 5 bases between them. The CDR3, as DNA: TGCGCCAGCAGTGAGTGGAGTAATCAGCCCCAGCATTTT. Encoded protein: CASSEWSNQPQHF.

The chain recombines TRBV30 with TRBJ2-7; the D is unclear. The CDR3 contains 12 residues. The V end was cut by 0 bases, the J end by 3 bases, with 6 bases between. CDR1 and CDR2 (germline): GTSNPN, SVGIG (reference sequence). The DNA for the CDR3 is TGTGCCTGGAGTGTAACGCGCTACGAGCAGTACTTC. Its protein is CAWSVTRYEQYF.

This sequence joins TRBV5-1 and TRBJ2-2; weak D call: TRBD2 (5 bases). The CDR3 is 16 residues long. Trimming took off 0 bases at V and 1 base at J, with 10 bases between the two ends. Germline V gene data show CDR1 as SGHRS and CDR2 as YFSETQ. The CDR3 protein is CASSLDEGLNTGELFF. The DNA of the CDR3 is TGCGCCAGCAGCTTGGATGAGGGCTTGAACACCGGGGAGCTGTTTTTT.

This chain joins TRBV19 and TRBJ2-7; D may be TRBD1 (5 bases). CDR1 and CDR2 from the germline V gene are LNHDA and SQIVND (reference sequence). The CDR3 length is 12 residues. Trimming shortened V by 3 bases and J by 9 bases, and 12 bases separated the two germline ends. This chain's CDR3 is CASSMAGPAQYF. The CDR3 nucleotides read TGTGCCAGTAGTATGGCAGGGCCAGCGCAGTACTTC.

This clone was recorded once. The chain carries TRBV18 and TRBJ1-3; maybe TRBD1 (6 bases). Per the germline V gene, CDR1 is KGHSH and CDR2 is LQKENI. The CDR3 covers 15 residues. Between the trimmed V and J ends, which lost 6 bases and 0 bases, there was a span of 12 bases. The CDR3 bases are TGTGCCAGCTCCCAACAGGGCAACTCTGGAAACACCATATATTTT. It encodes CASSQQGNSGNTIYF.

V gene TRBV6-5 combines with J gene TRBJ1-6; D is possibly TRBD1 (6 bases). Looked up from germline, CDR1 is MNHEY and CDR2 is SVGAGI. V shed 8 bases and J shed 7 bases, with 15 bases lying between them. The CDR3 spans 14 residues. CDR3 residues: CASSPGAVNSPLHF. The CDR3 nucleotides are TGTGCCAGCTCGCCAGGGGCCGTGAATTCACCCCTCCACTTT.

The chain couples TRBV4-1 to TRBJ2-1; the D is unclear. Germline CDR1 reads MGHRA; CDR2 reads YSYEKL. This CDR3 has 15 amino acids. V gave up 1 base and J gave up 0 bases, with 7 bases separating them. The DNA for the CDR3 is TGCGCCAGCAGCCAAGTACAGACCTCCTACAATGAGCAGTTCTTC. Amino acids: CASSQVQTSYNEQFF.

The chain employs TRBV5-1 and TRBJ2-6, with 8 bases fitting TRBD1. Germline values: CDR1 SGHRS, CDR2 YFSETQ. This CDR3 region has 18 residues. Trimming removed 2 bases from V and 1 base from J; junction bases left unmatched: 8. As DNA, the CDR3 is TGCGCCAGCAGCTTCGCCGGACAGGGTTGGTCTGGGGCCAACGTCCTGACTTTC. Amino acids: CASSFAGQGWSGANVLTF.

The chain combines TRBV30 with TRBJ2-4; D is possibly TRBD1 (6 bases). Trimming shortened V by 3 bases and J by 6 bases, and 18 bases separated the two germline ends. There are 15 residues in the CDR3. Germline values: CDR1 GTSNPN, CDR2 SVGIG (reference sequence). The CDR3 protein is CAWSASKGVTNIQYF. In DNA form, the CDR3 reads TGTGCCTGGAGCGCGAGCAAGGGGGTTACAAACATTCAGTACTTC.

The chain recombines TRBV6-6 with TRBJ2-7; the match to TRBD2 covers 9 bases. The CDR3 runs 16 residues. The germline V gene encodes CDR1 MNHNY and CDR2 SVGAGI (reference sequence). Losses at the gene ends were 4 bases for V and 0 bases for J; bases not matched to a gene: 7. Here the CDR3 reads CASSSPNSGSSYEQYF. The CDR3 DNA follows: TGTGCCAGCAGTTCCCCAAATAGCGGGAGCTCCTACGAGCAGTACTTC.

The V gene is TRBV5-1, the J gene TRBJ2-3, with TRBD2 as a possible D gene (6 bases). The ends were cut back, 2 bases at V and 0 bases at J, with 10 bases in the middle. Germline V lookup: CDR1 SGHRS, CDR2 YFSETQ. This CDR3 has 15 residues. The CDR3 region has the DNA TGCGCCAGCAGCTTTACTAGCCGTAGCACAGATACGCAGTATTTT. As protein: CASSFTSRSTDTQYF.

This clone was seen a single time. The chain links TRBV28 to TRBJ2-5, with D perhaps TRBD2 (5 bases). This CDR3 is 14 amino acids long. The V end lost 3 bases, the J end lost 0 bases, and 8 bases lay between the germline ends. The germline V gene has CDR1 MDHEN and CDR2 SYDVKM. CDR3 coding DNA: TGTGCCAGCAGTTTTTCCGGGAACCAAGAGACCCAGTACTTC. It encodes CASSFSGNQETQYF.